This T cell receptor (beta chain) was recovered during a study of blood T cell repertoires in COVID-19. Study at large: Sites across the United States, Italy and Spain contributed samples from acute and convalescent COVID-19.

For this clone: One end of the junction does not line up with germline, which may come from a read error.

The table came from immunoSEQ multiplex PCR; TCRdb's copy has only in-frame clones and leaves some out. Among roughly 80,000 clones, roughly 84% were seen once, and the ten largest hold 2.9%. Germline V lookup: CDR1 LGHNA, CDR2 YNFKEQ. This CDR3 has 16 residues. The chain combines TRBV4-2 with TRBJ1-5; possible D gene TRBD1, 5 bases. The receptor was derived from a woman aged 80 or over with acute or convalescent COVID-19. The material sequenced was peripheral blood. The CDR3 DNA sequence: TGTGCCAGCAGTCAAGAGGACGCAGGGTTAAATCAGCCCCAGCATTTT. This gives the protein CASSQEDAGLNQPQHF.